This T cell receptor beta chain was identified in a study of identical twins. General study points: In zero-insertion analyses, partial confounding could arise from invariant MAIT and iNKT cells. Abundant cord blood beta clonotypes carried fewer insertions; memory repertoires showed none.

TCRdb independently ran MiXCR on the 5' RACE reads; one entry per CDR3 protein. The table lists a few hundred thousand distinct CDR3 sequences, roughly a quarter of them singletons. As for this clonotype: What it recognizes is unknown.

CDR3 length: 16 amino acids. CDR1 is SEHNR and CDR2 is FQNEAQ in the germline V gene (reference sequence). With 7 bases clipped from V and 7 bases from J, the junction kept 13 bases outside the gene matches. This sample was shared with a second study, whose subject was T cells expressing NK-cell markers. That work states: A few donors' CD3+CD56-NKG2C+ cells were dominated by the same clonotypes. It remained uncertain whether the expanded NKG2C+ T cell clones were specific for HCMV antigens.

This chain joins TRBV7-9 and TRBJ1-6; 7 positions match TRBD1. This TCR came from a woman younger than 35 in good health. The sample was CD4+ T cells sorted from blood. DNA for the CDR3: TGTGCCAGCAACAAGAAACGGACAGGCCGCAATTCACCCCTCCACTTT. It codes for CASNKKRTGRNSPLHF.